These T cell receptor beta chains were read from a single sample in a study of HIV-infected patients and healthy controls. TCRdb independently ran MiXCR on the 5' RACE reads; one entry per CDR3 protein. This repertoire shows roughly 7,800 distinct CDR3 sequences, about 9.3% found once; its top ten account for 22%. Sample: blood, taken during antiretroviral therapy. The source is an adult with HIV infection. CDR3s include the opening cysteine and the closing phenylalanine or tryptophan. A D gene is named only where the DNA matches it firmly. Clone size appears in some rows only: once, few, many, or a class for an expanded clone.

j_gene,len,d_gene,abundance,v_gene,CDR3nt,CDR3aa
TRBJ2-5,17,TRBD2,many,TRBV28,TGTGCCAGCAGTTTCCCCCCGACTAGCGGGAGACGGTGGACCCAGTACTTC,CASSFPPTSGRRWTQYF
TRBJ2-4,17,.,many,TRBV4-1,TGCGCCAGCAGCCAAGAGAGAGGTTCGGGAGCCAAAAACATTCAGTACTTC,CASSQERGSGAKNIQYF
TRBJ2-5,14,TRBD2,many,TRBV3-1,TGTGCCAGCAGCCATGTTAGCGGGCAAGAGACCCAGTACTTC,CASSHVSGQETQYF
TRBJ1-3,18,TRBD1,medium-sized,TRBV7-9,TGTGCCAGCAGCCCAACATGGGGACAGAGCCCCTCTGGAAACACCATATATTTT,CASSPTWGQSPSGNTIYF
TRBJ1-5,16,.,many,TRBV6-6,TGTGCCAGCAGTCCCGGGTGGGGGGCGGGCAATCAGCCCCAGCATTTT,CASSPGWGAGNQPQHF
TRBJ1-1,16,TRBD1,medium-sized,TRBV27,TGTGCCAGCAGTTTAATCAGGACAGGGTGGAACACTGAAGCTTTCTTT,CASSLIRTGWNTEAFF
TRBJ2-7,10,.,.,TRBV20-1,TGCAGTGCTCAGTTCCACGAGCAGTACTTC,CSAQFHEQYF
TRBJ1-1,15,TRBD1,many,TRBV6-5,TGTGCCAGCAGTCCTAACAGGGGTTTCGGTTCTGAAGCTTTCTTT,CASSPNRGFGSEAFF
TRBJ1-6,15,.,many,TRBV6-5,TGTGCCAGCAGTTTCGGTTACAGGGATGGTTCACCCCTCCACTTT,CASSFGYRDGSPLHF
TRBJ1-5,15,.,.,TRBV4-1,TGCGCCAGCAGCCAAGATGCGGGGGGGGATCAGCCCCAGCATTTT,CASSQDAGGDQPQHF
TRBJ2-1,15,.,many,TRBV5-8,TGTGCCAGCAGCGCCGACAGGGACTTCTACAATGAGCAGTTCTTC,CASSADRDFYNEQFF
TRBJ2-5,18,.,many,TRBV7-6,TGTGCCAGCAGCTTAGCAAATACTAGCCGAGGGTACCAAGAGACCCAGTACTTC,CASSLANTSRGYQETQYF
TRBJ1-2,14,.,few,TRBV2,TGTGCCAGCAGTGGGGATGGGGGAACCTATGGCTACACCTTC,CASSGDGGTYGYTF
TRBJ1-1,12,.,.,TRBV20-1,TGCAGTGCCTTCTCGGGGTACACTGAAGCTTTCTTT,CSAFSGYTEAFF
TRBJ2-5,14,.,few,TRBV24-1,TGTGCCACCTCCAAACAAAACTCCCAAGAGACCCAGTACTTC,CATSKQNSQETQYF
TRBJ1-2,13,TRBD1,medium-sized,TRBV12-3/TRBV12-4,TGTGCCATCAGTTTGACAGGGTCGGAAGGCTACACCTTC,CAISLTGSEGYTF
TRBJ1-3,14,.,many,TRBV6-2/TRBV6-3,TGTGCCAGCAAGGTCAAGTTCACAGGGAACACCATATATTTT,CASKVKFTGNTIYF
TRBJ2-1,15,TRBD2,many,TRBV24-1,TGTGCCACCAGTGATTTTGGACTAGCGGGCCCTGAGCAGTTCTTC,CATSDFGLAGPEQFF
TRBJ2-3,15,.,many,TRBV2,TGTGCCAGCGGCCGCTATAAATCTGGGACAGATACGCAGTATTTT,CASGRYKSGTDTQYF
TRBJ1-1,17,TRBD1,many,TRBV7-8,TGTGCCAGCAGCCCGAGTGGGACAGGGGGCCTGAACACTGAAGCTTTCTTT,CASSPSGTGGLNTEAFF
TRBJ2-1,16,TRBD2,medium-sized,TRBV10-1,TGCGCCAGCAGTGACTCCTCTAGCGGGGGGGCCAATGAGCAGTTCTTC,CASSDSSSGGANEQFF
TRBJ1-5,11,.,many,TRBV12-5,TGTGCTAGTGGTCCCCGCCAGCCCCAGCATTTT,CASGPRQPQHF
TRBJ1-1,14,.,medium-sized,TRBV6-2/TRBV6-3,TGTGCCAGCACCACTTCGAACACGAACACTGAAGCTTTCTTT,CASTTSNTNTEAFF
TRBJ1-5,16,TRBD1,medium-sized,TRBV12-3/TRBV12-4,TGTGCCAGCAGTCTAGGGACAGGGGGCTCTTTTCAGCCCCAGCATTTT,CASSLGTGGSFQPQHF
TRBJ2-7,13,.,many,TRBV3-1,TGTGCCAGCAGCCCGTTACTCAGCTACGAGCAGTACTTC,CASSPLLSYEQYF
TRBJ2-1,13,TRBD2,.,TRBV20-1,TGCAGGGCCCTGGGGGGGACCTACAATGAGCAGTTCTTC,CRALGGTYNEQFF
TRBJ1-1,15,TRBD1,many,TRBV24-1,TGTGCCACCAGTGATTACCGGGGGGACAGGCTTGAAGCTTTCTTT,CATSDYRGDRLEAFF
TRBJ1-2,14,TRBD1,many,TRBV20-1,TGCAGTGCCGGAGAGGGGACAGGGGGCTTTGGCTACACCTTC,CSAGEGTGGFGYTF
TRBJ1-2,14,TRBD1,many,TRBV6-1,TGTGCCTCCTTCGGAACAGGGGATAACTATGGCTACACCTTC,CASFGTGDNYGYTF
TRBJ1-2,14,TRBD1,many,TRBV5-4,TGTGCCAGCAGCGGAAACAGGGGAGACTATGGCTACACCTTC,CASSGNRGDYGYTF
TRBJ1-2,14,.,many,TRBV12-3/TRBV12-4,TGTGCCAGCAGTGGACGGCATTCTAACTATGGCTACACCTTC,CASSGRHSNYGYTF
TRBJ2-2,15,TRBD2,.,TRBV2,TGTGCCAGCAGGGTATCGACTAGCGGTGCCGGGGAGCTGTTTTTT,CASRVSTSGAGELFF
TRBJ2-7,17,.,medium-sized,TRBV4-1,TGCGCCAGCAGCCAAGATGCGCTAGCGTCAGGGGGCTACGAGCAGTACTTC,CASSQDALASGGYEQYF
TRBJ1-1,15,TRBD1,.,TRBV7-2,TGTGCCAGCAGCTTTCAACAGGGGTTCGGAACTGAAGCTTTCTTT,CASSFQQGFGTEAFF
TRBJ2-7,15,.,.,TRBV6-5,TGTGCCAGCAGTCTAGGGGACAAAACACCCCTCGAGCAGTACTTC,CASSLGDKTPLEQYF
TRBJ2-1,14,.,.,TRBV9,TGTGCCAGCAGCGTAGCTTCCAGGGACAATGAGCAGTTCTTC,CASSVASRDNEQFF
TRBJ2-4,17,.,many,TRBV5-1,TGCGCCAGCAGCTTGGCCGGAGGACAATTGGCCAAAAACATTCAGTACTTC,CASSLAGGQLAKNIQYF
TRBJ2-4,14,.,many,TRBV12-3/TRBV12-4,TGTGCCAGCAGTGTAGGGGGGACCAAAAACATTCAGTACTTC,CASSVGGTKNIQYF
TRBJ2-5,16,TRBD1,.,TRBV7-2,TGTGCCAGCAGCTCGAGGGGACAGCCCTTCCAAGAGACCCAGTACTTC,CASSSRGQPFQETQYF
TRBJ2-1,13,TRBD1,medium-sized,TRBV2,TGTGCCACAGAGGGACAGAGGGACAATGAGCAGTTCTTC,CATEGQRDNEQFF
TRBJ2-2,13,.,.,TRBV2,TGTGCCAGTGGGGCCTCGAACACCGGGGAGCTGTTTTTT,CASGASNTGELFF
TRBJ1-2,16,TRBD1,medium-sized,TRBV28,TGTGCCAGCAGTCCGTGGGCGGGACAGGGGGACCATGGCTACACCTTC,CASSPWAGQGDHGYTF
TRBJ2-2,12,.,many,TRBV27,TGTGCCAGCAGTTTCCCCACCGGGGAGCTGTTTTTT,CASSFPTGELFF
TRBJ1-1,14,TRBD1,many,TRBV5-1,TGCGCCAGCAGCTTGAGACAGGGGGCGCCTGAAGCTTTCTTT,CASSLRQGAPEAFF
TRBJ1-4,14,TRBD1,large,TRBV12-3/TRBV12-4,TGTGCCAGCAGTCCCCTCAGGGGGCACGAAAAACTGTTTTTT,CASSPLRGHEKLFF
TRBJ1-2,14,.,many,TRBV29-1,TGCAGCGTGGAAGTGGTGGCAGGCCCGCGTGGCTACACCTTC,CSVEVVAGPRGYTF
TRBJ1-2,14,.,.,TRBV4-2,TGTGCCAGCAGCCAAGATCGACCTCTACATGGCTACACCTTC,CASSQDRPLHGYTF
TRBJ1-3,16,.,many,TRBV7-3,TGTGCCAGCAGCCGGCATCGACGCAGCTCTGGAAACACCATATATTTT,CASSRHRRSSGNTIYF
TRBJ1-1,16,.,medium-sized,TRBV5-1,TGCGCCAGCAGCTTTATGACCGGGAGCGAGAACACTGAAGCTTTCTTT,CASSFMTGSENTEAFF
TRBJ1-5,13,TRBD1,many,TRBV20-1,TGCAGTGCTAGCAGGGGGTTCGATCAGCCCCAGCATTTT,CSASRGFDQPQHF
TRBJ2-5,15,.,few,TRBV25-1,TGTGCCAGCAGTGCCCCGAGGGGGTACCAAGAGACCCAGTACTTC,CASSAPRGYQETQYF
TRBJ2-3,15,.,many,TRBV6-2/TRBV6-3,TGTGCCAGCAGTACCCGACCGGGGGGCACAGATACGCAGTATTTT,CASSTRPGGTDTQYF
TRBJ2-3,15,.,medium-sized,TRBV5-1,TGCGCCAGCAGCTTATCTACACAGAACACAGATACGCAGTATTTT,CASSLSTQNTDTQYF
TRBJ1-6,14,.,.,TRBV2,TGTGCCACCGAGGAAGGGCGGTATAATTCACCCCTCCACTTT,CATEEGRYNSPLHF
TRBJ2-3,13,TRBD1,medium-sized,TRBV28,TGTGCCAGCAGTGAGGACAGGGAAGATACGCAGTATTTT,CASSEDREDTQYF
TRBJ2-5,12,.,many,TRBV20-1,TGCAGTGCCGACAGAAACCAAGAGACCCAGTACTTC,CSADRNQETQYF
TRBJ2-4,17,TRBD1,many,TRBV27,TGTGCCAGCAGTTTACTAACAGGGGATTCGGCCAAAAACATTCAGTACTTC,CASSLLTGDSAKNIQYF